What follows describes a single TCR beta chain. The antigen is undetermined. This sample is drawn from a study of neoadjuvant anti-PD-1 for oral cavity cancer. Background on the study: Around day 43, patients without progression received a fourth nivolumab dose before surgery.

PBMC libraries mostly used about 500 ng of input genomic DNA, with six replicates per sample. The data were produced by immunoSEQ multiplex PCR, yet TCRdb's version contains in-frame clones alone and is incomplete. The sample carries 80,000 to 95,000 clones, 70% to 85% recorded once. PBMCs were not maintained or expanded in culture before analysis. Study conclusions and caveats: PBMC Gini-index clonality exceeded responders' in non-responders post-nivolumab.

The CDR3 has 16 amino acids. The V end was cut by 2 bases, the J end by 2 bases, with 13 bases between. Germline V gene sequence: CDR1 LNHDA, CDR2 SQIVND (reference sequence). Sequencing was performed on PBMCs, taken before nivolumab (anti-PD-1) treatment. The TCR sequence derives from a person aged 40 to 85 with oral cavity squamous cell carcinoma. The chain carries TRBV19 and TRBJ1-3, with unresolved D. The CDR3, as DNA: TGTGCCAGTAGTATATACCAGTCAGCTGCTGGAAACACCATATATTTT. Its protein product is CASSIYQSAAGNTIYF.